The 10 T cell receptor beta chains in this list originate from one sample, sequenced in a study of OX40 agonist ivuxolimab in advanced cancers. Repertoires were generated with immunoSEQ multiplex PCR, while TCRdb's copy carries only in-frame clones and drops some. The profile shows approximately 12,000 clones, around 81% of them singletons. The source material was CD4+ or CD8+ T cells sorted from blood, sampled in a trial of the OX40 agonist ivuxolimab. These receptors originate from an adult with an advanced solid tumor such as melanoma, head and neck, liver or kidney cancer.

By frequency in the sample, this clone is medium-sized (0.01 to 0.1%). The rearrangement uses TRBV7-9 and TRBJ1-2, with TRBD1 as a possible D gene (6 bases). The CDR3 totals 13 residues. V lost 1 base and J lost 4, with 7 bases in between. Germline loops: CDR1 SEHNR, CDR2 FQNEAQ (reference sequence). In DNA form, the CDR3 reads TGTGCCAGCAGCTTAGAGACAGGCTATGGCTACACCTTC. It encodes CASSLETGYGYTF.

This rearrangement joins TRBV28 to TRBJ2-2; 8 bases are a match to TRBD2. Looked up from germline, CDR1 is MDHEN and CDR2 is SYDVKM. The length of the CDR3 is 15 residues. With 8 bases clipped from V and 2 bases from J, the junction kept 7 bases outside the gene matches. The CDR3 sequence: CASGAGGPNTGELFF. In nucleotides, the CDR3 is TGTGCCAGCGGGGCGGGAGGCCCCAACACCGGGGAGCTGTTTTTT.

The chain uses TRBV7-8 and TRBJ2-7; 7 nucleotides line up with TRBD1. V lost 1 base to trimming and J lost 2 bases; unmatched junction nucleotides: 20. This CDR3 contains 20 residues. Germline V gives CDR1 SGHVS, CDR2 FQNEAQ. The CDR3 region has the DNA TGTGCCAGCAGCTTAGGGCTTGTAGGGACAGCCCAAAATTACGCCTACGAGCAGTACTTC. As protein: CASSLGLVGTAQNYAYEQYF.

The chain carries TRBV9 and TRBJ1-1; unclear D gene. Trimming cost V 0 bases and J 4 bases, with 16 bases left between them. Germline-derived CDR1 and CDR2 are SGDLS and YYNGEE. The CDR3 is 16 residues long. In nucleotides, the CDR3 is TGTGCCAGCAGCGTAGAGGCGGGTCCGTTGAGCACTGAAGCTTTCTTT. Encoded protein: CASSVEAGPLSTEAFF.

The chain uses TRBV14 and TRBJ1-2; a possible D gene is TRBD1 (6 bases). V gave up 3 bases and J gave up 3 bases, with 14 bases separating them. Germline CDR1 is SGHDN and CDR2 is FVKESK. The CDR3 is 15 residues long. The CDR3 coding sequence is TGTGCCAGCAGCCAGGGGGCTACAGGGTACTATGGCTACACCTTC. The encoded protein is CASSQGATGYYGYTF.

The chain couples TRBV7-8 to TRBJ1-3; no clear D gene. Germline V gene data show CDR1 as SGHVS and CDR2 as FQNEAQ. The CDR3 totals 17 residues. Trimming shortened V by 0 bases and J by 0 bases, and 12 bases separated the two germline ends. The CDR3 DNA follows: TGTGCCAGCAGCTTAGCGCGAGACATGGGCTCTGGAAACACCATATATTTT. Translation gives CASSLARDMGSGNTIYF.

The J gene is TRBJ1-4, the V gene TRBV4-2; 10 bases match TRBD1. V lost 0 bases to trimming and J lost 9 bases; unmatched junction nucleotides: 13. This CDR3 comprises 18 residues. CDR1 and CDR2 from the germline V gene are LGHNA and YNFKEQ. CDR3: CASSQEGQGFEAYQKLFF. The DNA of the CDR3 is TGTGCCAGCAGCCAAGAGGGACAGGGGTTTGAGGCGTACCAAAAACTGTTTTTT.

The rearrangement links TRBV19 to TRBJ1-1; D perhaps matches TRBD1 (5 bases). Trimming cost V 5 bases and J 2 bases, with 12 bases left between them. Germline CDR1 reads LNHDA; CDR2 reads SQIVND (reference sequence). This CDR3 is built from 14 residues. In DNA form, the CDR3 reads TGTGCCAGTAGTCACGGGACCCTCAACACTGAAGCTTTCTTT. As protein: CASSHGTLNTEAFF.

This clone occurred a few times. This chain links TRBV13 with TRBJ1-2; D not certain. The CDR3 totals 14 residues. V gave up 0 bases and J gave up 2 bases, with 7 bases separating them. Germline-derived CDR1 and CDR2 are PRHDT and FYEKMQ (reference sequence). The chain's CDR3 is CASSLGFWNYGYTF. The CDR3 region has the DNA TGTGCCAGCAGCTTAGGATTTTGGAACTATGGCTACACCTTC.

The V call is TRBV15, the J call TRBJ2-1; TRBD2 agrees at 9 bases. The CDR3 covers 17 residues. Germline assignment: CDR1 LNHNV and CDR2 YYDKDF (reference sequence). With V trimmed by 0 bases and J by 3 bases, 6 bases remained unmatched. The CDR3 bases are TGTGCCACCAGCAGAGATAAAAGACTAGCGGTCTACAATGAGCAGTTCTTC. It yields the protein CATSRDKRLAVYNEQFF.